This T cell receptor beta chain was sequenced during a study of OX40 agonist ivuxolimab in advanced cancers. Across the study: Males comprised around 78% of the group, whose mean age was about 60 years (range 23 to 79).

This CDR3 is built from 15 residues. Germline CDR1 SQVTM, CDR2 ANQGSEA. The germline V and J ends were trimmed by 6 bases and 6 bases, with 24 bases remaining between them. The repertoire was sequenced with immunoSEQ multiplex PCR; TCRdb's copy has only in-frame clones and lacks some. The sample has about 60,000 clones; 86% are singletons. The input for sequencing was CD4+ or CD8+ T cells sorted from blood, taken in a trial of the OX40 agonist ivuxolimab. The rearrangement joins TRBV29-1 to TRBJ2-7, with D perhaps TRBD1 or TRBD2 (5 bases each). This TCR was sampled from an adult with an advanced solid tumor such as melanoma, head and neck, liver or kidney cancer. CDR3 DNA sequence: TGCAGCGTGATGTCTGGGACGGCAAATTCGGGCGAGCAGTACTTC. This translates into CSVMSGTANSGEQYF.